Given below is one T cell receptor beta chain in context. This clone was recorded only once. Its antigen is currently not known. No much larger clone is present one base from it, and per-base qualities are unavailable. CDR1 and CDR2 are read off the germline V gene as SGHVS and FQNEAQ. The CDR3 numbers 14 residues from cysteine through phenylalanine. The DNA shown is the 42-base CDR3, in frame from base 1. The V end loses 6 bases and the J end loses 1 base, and a stretch of 9 bases separates them. This sample was taken from a study of control samples from healthy donors and cancer patients (dated by TCRdb to the early 2020s). The library was produced with the immunoSEQ multiplex PCR assay. TCRdb provides this immuneACCESS table in a form limited to in-frame rearrangements. Some clones are lacking; in checked studies, under half of them reflect an unresolved V gene, and why the rest are absent is not known. The sample yields some 74,000 clones; over 90% were counted once. 2.8% of the sample goes to the ten largest clones.

Sequenced material: blood. The source is a woman younger than 45 in good health. This chain is built from TRBV7-8 and TRBJ2-2, and the D gene may be TRBD1, 6 bases matching. The sequenced DNA: TGTGCCAGCAGATCGGGACAGAACACCGGGGAGCTGTTTTTT. This sequence encodes CASRSGQNTGELFF.